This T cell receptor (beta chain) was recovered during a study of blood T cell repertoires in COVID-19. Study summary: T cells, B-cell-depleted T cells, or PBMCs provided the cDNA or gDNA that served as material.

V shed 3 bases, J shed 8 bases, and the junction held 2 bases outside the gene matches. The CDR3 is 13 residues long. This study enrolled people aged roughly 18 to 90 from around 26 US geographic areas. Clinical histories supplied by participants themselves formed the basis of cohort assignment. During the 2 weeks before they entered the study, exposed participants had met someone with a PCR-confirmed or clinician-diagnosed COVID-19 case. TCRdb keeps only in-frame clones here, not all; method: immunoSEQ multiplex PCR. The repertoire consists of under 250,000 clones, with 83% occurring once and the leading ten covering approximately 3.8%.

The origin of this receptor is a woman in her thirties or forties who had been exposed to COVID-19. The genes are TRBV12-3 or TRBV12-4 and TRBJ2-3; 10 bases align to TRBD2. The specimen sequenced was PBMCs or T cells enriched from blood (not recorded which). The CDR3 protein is CASSLRLAGTQYF. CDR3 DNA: TGTGCCAGCAGTTTGAGACTAGCGGGTACGCAGTATTTT.